This TCR beta chain emerged from a study of T-cell reconstitution after alpha-beta-depleted transplantation in children. In germline, CDR1 is SGHNT, CDR2 YENEEA. The CDR3 is 14 amino acids. Trimming took 1 base from V and 4 from J; bases not matched to a gene: 2. This clonotype was counted at least ten times. The authors prepared the TCRbeta library with unique molecular identifiers. MiXCR was run by TCRdb on the PCR reads, yielding one entry per CDR3 protein. The sample includes approximately 340,000 distinct CDR3 sequences, approximately 10% of them seen just once. This chain connects TRBV11-3 to TRBJ2-3; 7 positions agree with TRBD2. This TCR came from a human donor who donated a stem cell graft to a child with acute lymphoblastic leukemia. This specimen was PBMCs from the stem cell graft donor, taken from the stem cell graft. The CDR3 bases are TGTGCCAGCAGCTTAGGACTAGCCTCAGATACGCAGTATTTT. It specifies CASSLGLASDTQYF.